This TCR beta chain came from a study of control samples from healthy donors and cancer patients. TCRdb's table, derived via immunoSEQ multiplex PCR, lists solely in-frame clones and lacks some. Of 130,000 or so clones listed, 94% were seen once; the top ten hold around 13%. The sequenced sample was blood. The clonotype originates from a man aged 35 to 55 in good health.

Here the CDR3 DNA reads TGTGCCAGCAGCAAAGGGAGACAGGGAGGGGGTTTGACCACTGAAGCTTTCTTT. It yields the protein CASSKGRQGGGLTTEAFF. The chain has TRBV21-1 and TRBJ1-1. TRBV21-1 is a pseudogene. The CDR3 covers 18 residues.